Listed here are 26 T cell receptor beta chains from one sample, sequenced in a study of sequential checkpoint blockade in melanoma. The treatment: randomized to nivolumab then ipilimumab (arm A) or the reverse (arm B). TCRdb's table, derived via immunoSEQ multiplex PCR, lists solely in-frame clones and lacks some. The sample consists of more than 6,000 clones, 48% of them appearing once. This sample comprised CD8+ T cells sorted from blood (inferred from file names), obtained from a patient given nivolumab and ipilimumab in sequence. The receptors derive from a human patient with melanoma. Some clones in this sample may be carry-over from other donors' samples.

The chain combines TRBV2 with TRBJ1-2; D is possibly TRBD1 (5 bases). V was trimmed by 2 bases and J by 4 bases, leaving 11 bases between them. The CDR3 has 14 amino acids. Germline-derived CDR1 and CDR2 are SNHLY and FYNNEI. DNA of the CDR3: TGTGCCAGCAGTGAATTTCAGGGCGCCTATGGCTACACCTTC. This translates into CASSEFQGAYGYTF.

The sample holds one count of this clone. This sequence joins TRBV9 and TRBJ1-1, with a tentative D call TRBD1 (5 bases). CDR1 and CDR2 (germline): SGDLS, YYNGEE. This CDR3 is built from 14 residues. V shed 2 bases and J shed 6 bases, with 14 bases lying between them. The CDR3 here is CASSVPGSDAEAFF. As DNA, the CDR3 is TGTGCCAGCAGCGTGCCAGGGTCTGACGCTGAAGCTTTCTTT.

The rearrangement links TRBV25-1 to TRBJ1-1, with a tentative D call TRBD1 (5 bases). Between the trimmed V and J ends, which lost 3 bases and 0 bases, there was a span of 11 bases. The germline gives CDR1 MGHDK, CDR2 SYGVNS. The CDR3 covers 15 residues. CDR3 amino acids: CASSDYGGLNTEAFF. CDR3 bases: TGTGCCAGCAGTGACTACGGGGGTCTGAACACTGAAGCTTTCTTT.

The V call is TRBV14, the J call TRBJ2-6; D possibly corresponds to TRBD2 (5 bases). Per the germline V gene, CDR1 is SGHDN and CDR2 is FVKESK. Trimming took 3 bases from V and 0 from J, leaving 9 bases between them. The length of the CDR3 is 16 residues. The CDR3 region has the DNA TGTGCCAGCAGCCAGGGTGGGAGCTCTGGGGCCAACGTCCTGACTTTC. It translates to CASSQGGSSGANVLTF.

The V and J genes are TRBV13 and TRBJ2-5; 9 bases are a match to TRBD1. The last part of the DNA fits TRBJ2-7 better; the J call may be wrong. This CDR3 has 14 amino acids. Germline V gives CDR1 PRHDT, CDR2 FYEKMQ (reference sequence). The CDR3 here is CASSSRDRDREQYF. The CDR3 nucleotides are TGTGCCAGCAGCTCCCGGGACAGGGATCGCGAGCAGTACTTC.

V and J are TRBV5-6 and TRBJ1-2; perhaps TRBD1 as D (5 bases). Trimming stripped 2 bases from V and 0 bases from J, with 14 bases between. The CDR3 contains 16 residues. Germline V gene lookup returns CDR1 SGHDT and CDR2 YYEEEE. The CDR3 DNA reads as TGTGCCAGCAGCTTAGCGGGACTCCGAGCTAACTATGGCTACACCTTC. It translates to CASSLAGLRANYGYTF.

This chain joins TRBV6-5 and TRBJ1-1; 7 nucleotides agree with TRBD1. CDR1 and CDR2 (germline): MNHEY, SVGAGI. This CDR3 region has 13 residues. Unmatched junction bases numbered 0, after V lost 2 bases and J lost 3 bases. DNA of the CDR3: TGTGCCAGCAGTTACCAGGGGGACACTGAAGCTTTCTTT. It encodes CASSYQGDTEAFF.

There are a few counts of this clone. The V call is TRBV11-2, the J call TRBJ2-7; 10 bases agree with TRBD1. V shed 1 base, J shed 4 bases, and the junction held 4 bases outside the gene matches. Germline values: CDR1 SGHAT, CDR2 FQNNGV. CDR3 length: 15 amino acids. The CDR3 loop reads CASSLGTGGFYEQYF. In nucleotides, the CDR3 is TGTGCCAGCAGCTTAGGGACAGGGGGTTTTTACGAGCAGTACTTC.

The chain links TRBV27 to TRBJ2-7; TRBD2 aligns across 11 bases. J was trimmed by 0 bases and V by 6 bases; bases with no gene match: 4. CDR3 length: 15 residues. The germline V gene encodes CDR1 MNHEY and CDR2 SMNVEV (reference sequence). The DNA of the CDR3 is TGTGCCAGCAGCTCCCTAGCGGGGGGCTCCTACGAGCAGTACTTC. Its protein product is CASSSLAGGSYEQYF.

CDR3 region: CASSQLSAGGSYEQYF. CDR3 coding DNA: TGCGCCAGCAGCCAACTCTCCGCAGGGGGTTCCTACGAGCAGTACTTC. The V gene is TRBV4-1, the J gene TRBJ2-7, with 7 bases lining up with TRBD1. V shed 2 bases and J 1 base; nucleotides not matched to a gene: 8. The CDR3 is 16 residues long. The germline gives CDR1 MGHRA, CDR2 YSYEKL.

This clone turned up a few times. This sequence joins TRBV27 and TRBJ1-5; 8 nucleotides agree with TRBD1. Trimming at V came to 8 bases and at J to 2 bases, leaving 8 bases not matched to a gene. The CDR3 is made up of 15 amino acids. Germline values: CDR1 MNHEY, CDR2 SMNVEV (reference sequence). CDR3: CASGPGGWGNQPQHF. The CDR3 nucleotides read TGTGCCAGCGGACCAGGGGGCTGGGGCAATCAGCCCCAGCATTTT.

V is TRBV28 and J is TRBJ1-4, with TRBD1 matching over 10 bases. Germline CDR1 is MDHEN and CDR2 is SYDVKM. The V and J ends lost 6 bases and 4 bases, in that order; junction bases with no gene match: 8. The CDR3 has 16 amino acids. In nucleotides, the CDR3 is TGTGCCAGCAGCAGGGGACAGGGGCGAGTTAATGAAAAACTGTTTTTT. The encoded protein is CASSRGQGRVNEKLFF. The whole variable domain, filled in from reference TRBV28 and TRBJ1-4, reads DVKVTQSSRYLVKRTGEKVFLECVQDMDHENMFWYRQDPGLGLRLIYFSYDVKMKEKGDIPEGYSVSREKKERFSLILESASTNQTSMYLCASSRGQGRVNEKLFFGSGTQLSVL.

The rearrangement links TRBV27 to TRBJ1-6, with 10 bases aligning to TRBD1. V was clipped by 8 bases and J by 9 bases; unmatched bases: 10. This CDR3 contains 15 residues. Germline values: CDR1 MNHEY, CDR2 SMNVEV (reference sequence). The CDR3 coding sequence is TGTGCCAGCCGTTCCGGGACAGGGGTTGTTTCACCCCTCCACTTT. Encoded protein: CASRSGTGVVSPLHF.

This clone has only one observation. The gene calls are TRBV5-6 and TRBJ1-5; 9 bases fit TRBD1. CDR1 is SGHDT, CDR2 YYEEEE, per germline. The CDR3 extends over 14 amino acids. V lost 2 bases, J lost 6 bases, and 3 bases stayed unmatched. CDR3 in DNA: TGTGCCAGCAGCTTTGGACAGGGGATTCAGCCCCAGCATTTT. It is translated as CASSFGQGIQPQHF. The full variable domain, completed using reference TRBV5-6 and TRBJ1-5, is DAGVTQSPTHLIKTRGQQVTLRCSPKSGHDTVSWYQQALGQGPQFIFQYYEEEERQRGNFPDRFSGHQFPNYSSELNVNALLLGDSALYLCASSFGQGIQPQHFGDGTRLSIL.

DNA for the CDR3: TGTGCCAGCAGCTTGGGGGGGACAGTTGGTGCTGAAGCTTTCTTT. Encoded protein: CASSLGGTVGAEAFF. The J gene is TRBJ1-1, the V gene TRBV5-6, with TRBD1 identical over 7 bases. Germline-derived CDR1 and CDR2 are SGHDT and YYEEEE. Trimming cost V 0 bases and J 6 bases; bases outside gene matches: 8. This CDR3 is built from 15 residues. Filled out from reference TRBV5-6 and TRBJ1-1, the complete variable domain reads DAGVTQSPTHLIKTRGQQVTLRCSPKSGHDTVSWYQQALGQGPQFIFQYYEEEERQRGNFPDRFSGHQFPNYSSELNVNALLLGDSALYLCASSLGGTVGAEAFFGQGTRLTVV.

Only a few counts were recorded for this clone. This may be a read error: a much more frequent sequence differs by one nucleotide. Within the sample, other DNA sequences also encode this same CDR3. The chain has TRBV5-1 and TRBJ1-6, with 9 bases aligning to TRBD1. Germline CDR1 SGHRS, CDR2 YFSETQ. V shed 5 bases, J shed 10 bases, and the junction held 7 bases outside the gene matches. CDR3 length equals 14 residues. This chain's CDR3 is CASRDRGASSPLHF. The CDR3 nucleotides are TGCGCCAGCAGGGACAGGGGCGCGAGCTCACCCCTCCACTTT.

V gene TRBV11-2 combines with J gene TRBJ2-5; the D is unclear. The J call is doubtful: the DNA matches TRBJ2-7 better. CDR1 SGHAT and CDR2 FQNNGV come from the germline V gene. The length of the CDR3 is 15 residues. The CDR3 nucleotides read TGTGCCAGCAGCTTAGACCCAGGTCCCCTCTACGAGCAGTACTTC. Translated: CASSLDPGPLYEQYF.

This clone has a handful of counts. The chain couples TRBV6-4 to TRBJ2-2; the match to TRBD2 covers 12 bases. The CDR3 consists of 15 residues. Per germline, CDR1 MRHNA and CDR2 SNTAGT. Trimming at V came to 3 bases and at J to 4 bases, leaving 0 bases not matched to a gene. The CDR3 protein is CASSETSGGTGELFF. In DNA form, the CDR3 reads TGTGCCAGCAGTGAGACTAGCGGGGGCACCGGGGAGCTGTTTTTT.

The V gene is TRBV5-1, the J gene TRBJ1-1; maybe TRBD1 (5 bases). CDR3 length: 17 residues. Looked up from germline, CDR1 is SGHRS and CDR2 is YFSETQ. V gave up 3 bases and J gave up 0 bases, with 18 bases separating them. This chain's CDR3 is CASSSSFRDRMNTEAFF. The DNA for the CDR3 is TGCGCCAGCAGCTCCTCATTTCGAGACAGAATGAACACTGAAGCTTTCTTT.

This clone was observed a single time. The J gene is TRBJ1-2, the V gene TRBV5-6, with 8 bases that match TRBD1. Germline CDR1 is SGHDT and CDR2 is YYEEEE. The CDR3 sequence is 16 residues long. V lost 0 bases and J lost 5; bases outside the gene matches: 9. CDR3: CASSLAIQGAFYGYTF. DNA for the CDR3: TGTGCCAGCAGCTTGGCTATCCAGGGGGCGTTTTATGGCTACACCTTC.

The chain joins TRBV19 to TRBJ1-1; TRBD1 is a possible D gene (5 bases). The CDR3 extends over 15 amino acids. Trimming removed 10 bases from V and 2 bases from J, with 20 bases in between. Germline CDR1 reads LNHDA; CDR2 reads SQIVND (reference sequence). The CDR3 loop is CATASLTDFNTEAFF. CDR3 DNA: TGTGCCACCGCCTCACTGACAGATTTTAACACTGAAGCTTTCTTT.

The chain couples TRBV14 to TRBJ2-7; D call uncertain. This CDR3 has 14 residues. The germline V gene has CDR1 SGHDN and CDR2 FVKESK. The V and J ends lost 8 bases and 0 bases respectively, with 14 bases between them. The CDR3, as DNA: TGTGCCAGCGGGCCCTTCCACAGCTCCTACGAGCAGTACTTC. This codes for CASGPFHSSYEQYF.

The rearrangement uses TRBV11-2 and TRBJ2-7, with D perhaps TRBD2 (6 bases). The CDR3 is 14 amino acids. V lost 5 bases and J 6 bases, leaving 17 bases between the germline ends. From germline, CDR1 is SGHAT and CDR2 FQNNGV. CDR3 amino acids: CASSPLAGPGEQYF. DNA of the CDR3: TGTGCCAGCAGCCCACTTGCGGGGCCTGGCGAGCAGTACTTC.

The chain employs TRBV7-9 and TRBJ1-4; TRBD1 aligns across 9 bases. V was pared by 6 bases and J by 8 bases, with 10 bases of the junction left unmatched. This CDR3 has 15 residues. Germline CDR1 SEHNR, CDR2 FQNEAQ (reference sequence). The CDR3: CASRSRDRDGEKLFF. The CDR3 DNA reads TGTGCCAGCAGATCCCGGGACAGGGATGGGGAAAAACTGTTTTTT.

The chain carries TRBV27 and TRBJ2-7, with D maybe TRBD1 (5 bases). Germline CDR1 is MNHEY and CDR2 is SMNVEV (reference sequence). The V and J ends lost 3 bases and 4 bases respectively, with 13 bases between them. This CDR3 is built from 14 residues. As DNA, the CDR3 is TGTGCCAGCAGTTTCTCAGGCAACAGGTACGAGCAGTACTTC. It codes for CASSFSGNRYEQYF.

This clone was seen more than once but under ten times. This sequence joins TRBV4-3 and TRBJ2-2; 9 positions agree with TRBD1. There are 16 residues in the CDR3. Germline V gives CDR1 LGHNA, CDR2 YSLEER. J lost 7 bases, V lost 2 bases, and 8 bases had no gene match. This CDR3 reads CASSQLRDRDFGELFF. The CDR3 DNA reads TGCGCCAGCAGCCAATTACGGGACAGGGACTTCGGGGAGCTGTTTTTT.